This is a list of T cell receptor beta chains from one sample in a study of cytomegalovirus exposure and HLA in healthy donors. Measured with immunoSEQ multiplex PCR; TCRdb has only the in-frame clones, and not every one. This sample carries 150,000 to 200,000 clones, more than 75% of them seen once, and the ten largest clones take over 13%. The sequencing input was PBMCs. These receptors all come from a woman in her 40s in good health and CMV-seronegative. Both conserved end residues are part of each CDR3. Each record gives: V gene, clone size, J gene, D gene, CDR3 protein, CDR3 DNA. A D gene is named only where the DNA matches it firmly. Clone size is shown for a subset of rows, as once, few, many or a class of expanded clone.

V: TRBV2; size: .; J: TRBJ2-5; D: TRBD1; CDR3: CASKPDRPQETQYF; DNA: TGTGCCAGCAAACCGGACAGGCCTCAAGAGACCCAGTACTTC
V: TRBV7-9; size: once; J: TRBJ2-7; D: TRBD2; CDR3: CASSPSSGPTYEQYF; DNA: TGTGCCAGCAGCCCCTCTAGCGGCCCGACCTACGAGCAGTACTTC
V: TRBV5-4; size: .; J: TRBJ2-7; D: .; CDR3: CASSLFGGTLTYEQYF; DNA: TGTGCCAGCAGCTTGTTTGGCGGGACCCTGACCTACGAGCAGTACTTC
V: TRBV10-3; size: .; J: TRBJ2-1; D: TRBD2; CDR3: CAISEWTSGRLGEQFF; DNA: TGTGCCATCAGTGAGTGGACTAGCGGGAGGCTAGGGGAGCAGTTCTTC
V: TRBV4-1; size: .; J: TRBJ2-1; D: TRBD2; CDR3: CASSKGLAGGISYNEQFF; DNA: TGCGCCAGCAGCAAGGGACTAGCGGGGGGCATCTCCTACAATGAGCAGTTCTTC
V: TRBV19; size: once; J: TRBJ1-2; D: .; CDR3: CASRHSGNYGYTF; DNA: TGTGCCAGTAGGCACTCGGGTAACTATGGCTACACCTTC
V: TRBV30; size: .; J: TRBJ2-3; D: TRBD2; CDR3: CAWTSDPAGADTQYF; DNA: TGTGCCTGGACCTCTGACCCAGCGGGGGCAGATACGCAGTATTTT
V: TRBV15; size: once; J: TRBJ2-1; D: .; CDR3: CATSRDSSLRDEQFF; DNA: TGTGCCACCAGCAGAGATTCCAGTTTGCGGGATGAGCAGTTCTTC
V: TRBV28; size: .; J: TRBJ1-4; D: .; CDR3: CASSSQGGATNEKLFF; DNA: TGTGCCAGCAGTTCTCAGGGAGGGGCAACTAATGAAAAACTGTTTTTT
V: TRBV7-2; size: .; J: TRBJ1-3; D: .; CDR3: CASSPVGRGFSGNTIYF; DNA: TGTGCCAGCAGCCCCGTGGGCAGGGGATTCTCTGGAAACACCATATATTTT
V: TRBV30; size: .; J: TRBJ1-4; D: .; CDR3: CAWSGAYGGKLFF; DNA: TGTGCCTGGAGTGGGGCCTACGGGGGGAAACTGTTTTTT
V: TRBV7-2; size: .; J: TRBJ1-3; D: .; CDR3: CASSLARVGNTIYF; DNA: TGTGCCAGCAGCTTAGCCCGGGTTGGAAACACCATATATTTT
V: TRBV5-4; size: few; J: TRBJ2-3; D: .; CDR3: CASSVGVDTQYF; DNA: TGTGCCAGCAGCGTAGGGGTGGATACGCAGTATTTT
V: TRBV2; size: .; J: TRBJ2-7; D: TRBD1; CDR3: CASSNFGQGIDEQYF; DNA: TGTGCCAGCAGCAATTTTGGACAGGGAATTGACGAGCAGTACTTC
V: TRBV13; size: .; J: TRBJ1-4; D: .; CDR3: CASSLSGSPNEKLFF; DNA: TGTGCCAGCAGCTTATCGGGGTCCCCTAATGAAAAACTGTTTTTT
V: TRBV18; size: .; J: TRBJ2-7; D: TRBD2; CDR3: CASSLSGTSGRAYEQYF; DNA: TGTGCCAGCTCACTCTCCGGGACTAGCGGGAGGGCCTACGAGCAGTACTTC
V: TRBV25-1; size: .; J: TRBJ1-3; D: .; CDR3: CASSEARPGSGNTIYF; DNA: TGTGCCAGCAGTGAAGCCCGACCGGGCTCTGGAAACACCATATATTTT
V: TRBV11-3; size: .; J: TRBJ1-3; D: .; CDR3: CASSSMTTGLGNTIYF; DNA: TGTGCCAGCAGCTCAATGACCACAGGGTTGGGAAACACCATATATTTT
V: TRBV14; size: .; J: TRBJ2-5; D: TRBD2; CDR3: CASSQDSLAGTETQYF; DNA: TGTGCCAGCAGCCAAGATTCGCTAGCGGGGACAGAGACCCAGTACTTC
V: TRBV28; size: .; J: TRBJ2-4; D: TRBD2; CDR3: CASSLGLAGKGAKNIQYF; DNA: TGTGCCAGCAGTTTAGGTCTAGCGGGGAAAGGAGCCAAAAACATTCAGTACTTC
V: TRBV7-3; size: .; J: TRBJ2-2; D: TRBD2; CDR3: CASSLTGLAGEGNTGELFF; DNA: TGTGCCAGCAGCTTAACAGGGCTAGCGGGAGAGGGGAACACCGGGGAGCTGTTTTTT
V: TRBV5-1; size: .; J: TRBJ2-3; D: TRBD2; CDR3: CASSAGSSGSLRTDTQYF; DNA: TGCGCCAGCAGCGCCGGATCTAGCGGGTCCCTCCGCACAGATACGCAGTATTTT
V: TRBV25-1; size: .; J: TRBJ2-7; D: .; CDR3: CASSELGQREQYF; DNA: TGTGCCAGCAGTGAACTGGGACAACGCGAGCAGTACTTC
V: TRBV2; size: once; J: TRBJ2-5; D: TRBD2; CDR3: CASIRTSSRETQYF; DNA: TGTGCCAGCATCAGGACTAGCAGTAGGGAGACCCAGTACTTC
V: TRBV11-2; size: .; J: TRBJ2-3; D: TRBD1; CDR3: CASSLPGGTGGDTQYF; DNA: TGTGCCAGCAGCCTACCGGGAGGGACAGGGGGAGATACGCAGTATTTT
V: TRBV29-1; size: .; J: TRBJ1-3; D: .; CDR3: CSVTDSRGAGNTIYF; DNA: TGCAGCGTTACGGACAGCCGGGGTGCTGGAAACACCATATATTTT
V: TRBV4-3; size: .; J: TRBJ1-5; D: .; CDR3: CASSQDSSKNQPQHF; DNA: TGCGCCAGCAGCCAAGATAGCAGTAAAAACCAGCCCCAGCATTTT
V: TRBV4-3; size: .; J: TRBJ1-4; D: .; CDR3: CASSQDPGTNEKLFF; DNA: TGCGCCAGCAGCCAAGATCCAGGGACTAATGAAAAACTGTTTTTT
V: TRBV4-3; size: .; J: TRBJ1-2; D: TRBD1; CDR3: CASSPQWTGAYYGYTF; DNA: TGCGCCAGCAGCCCGCAGTGGACAGGGGCTTACTATGGCTACACCTTC
V: TRBV15; size: .; J: TRBJ1-1; D: TRBD1; CDR3: CATSSDTGTGRTEAFF; DNA: TGTGCCACCAGCAGCGACACCGGGACAGGGCGGACTGAAGCTTTCTTT
V: TRBV14; size: .; J: TRBJ1-5; D: .; CDR3: CASSHFIRDNHSNQPQHF; DNA: TGTGCCAGCAGCCATTTTATCCGGGACAATCATAGCAATCAGCCCCAGCATTTT
V: TRBV4-1; size: .; J: TRBJ2-3; D: TRBD2; CDR3: CASSLTSGVTDTQYF; DNA: TGCGCCAGCAGTCTAACTAGCGGAGTGACAGATACGCAGTATTTT
V: TRBV14; size: few; J: TRBJ1-6; D: TRBD1; CDR3: CASSLLDRGLSPLHF; DNA: TGTGCCAGCAGTCTTTTGGACAGGGGGCTGTCACCCCTCCACTTT